Each of the 26 T cell receptor beta chains below was sequenced from the same sample in a study of human T cells and chemical hapten exposure. TCRdb ran MiXCR on the RACE reads and lists one entry per CDR3 protein. The sample includes roughly 180,000 distinct CDR3 sequences, about 22% of them seen just once. Time point meaning: patch test 1, 2 weeks after DPC sensitization. Sample treatment: therapeutic diphenylcyclopropenone sensitization with weekly scalp DPC. The material sequenced was whole blood, taken in connection with sensitization to the hapten diphenylcyclopropenone (DPC). The source of these receptors is a woman aged 45-59 years with alopecia areata. Some clones in this sample may be carry-over from other donors' samples.

V is TRBV14 and J is TRBJ2-5, with D possibly TRBD2 on 6 matching bases. The CDR3 has 14 amino acids. Trimming stripped 4 bases from V and 0 bases from J, with 9 bases between. Per the germline V gene, CDR1 is SGHDN and CDR2 is FVKESK. CDR3 sequence reads: CASSPRDYQETQYF. CDR3 coding DNA: TGTGCCAGCAGCCCACGGGACTACCAAGAGACCCAGTACTTC.

This clonotype was counted only a few times. As DNA, the CDR3 is TGTGCCAGCAGCCTAAGCGGGAGGGATTACGAGCAGTACTTC. This codes for CASSLSGRDYEQYF. The rearrangement links TRBV7-9 to TRBJ2-7; 10 bases match TRBD2. This CDR3 region has 14 residues. The germline gives CDR1 SEHNR, CDR2 FQNEAQ (reference sequence). The junction had 5 bases not matched to a gene; V was cut back by 5 bases and J by 4 bases.

The table lists this clonotype with a few counts. The rearrangement uses TRBV6-2 or TRBV6-3 and TRBJ1-1, with D uncertain. Germline CDR1 reads MNHEY; CDR2 reads SVGEGT. V was clipped by 5 bases and J by 6 bases, with 7 bases between them. The CDR3 runs to 11 residues. The CDR3 protein is CASSPHSEAFF. CDR3 sequence (DNA): TGTGCCAGCAGTCCCCATTCTGAAGCTTTCTTT.

This chain joins TRBV5-1 and TRBJ1-1; 8 bases map to TRBD1. Germline lookup yields CDR1 SGHRS and CDR2 YFSETQ. V shed 5 bases, J shed 6 bases, and the junction held 9 bases outside the gene matches. The CDR3 sequence is 14 residues long. The CDR3 here is CASRLGQGRAEAFF. For the CDR3, the DNA is TGCGCCAGCAGACTCGGACAGGGAAGGGCTGAAGCTTTCTTT.

This rearrangement joins TRBV6-6 to TRBJ2-2; D gene ambiguous. The CDR3 extends over 12 amino acids. CDR1 and CDR2 from the germline V gene are MNHNY and SVGAGI (reference sequence). The V gene lost 2 bases and the J gene lost 3 bases, with 1 base spanning the gap. The CDR3 coding sequence is TGTGCCAGCAGTTACCACACCGGGGAGCTGTTTTTT. It specifies CASSYHTGELFF.

This clonotype has more than one count but fewer than ten. This chain joins TRBV11-2 and TRBJ2-7; 10 nucleotides match TRBD2. The CDR3 contains 15 residues. CDR1 is SGHAT and CDR2 is FQNNGV in the germline V gene. J lost 2 bases, V lost 6 bases, and 7 bases had no gene match. CDR3 region: CASRPSGSLPYEQYF. The CDR3 DNA sequence: TGTGCCAGCAGGCCTAGCGGGAGTCTACCCTACGAGCAGTACTTC.

This clonotype was found a few times. The chain links TRBV5-1 to TRBJ2-1, with D possibly TRBD2 on 6 matching bases. There are 15 residues in the CDR3. Deletions cut 4 bases from V and 0 bases from J, with 11 bases between. From germline, CDR1 is SGHRS and CDR2 YFSETQ. In nucleotides, the CDR3 is TGCGCCAGCAGCGCGGGACTCCGCTCCTACAATGAGCAGTTCTTC. It codes for CASSAGLRSYNEQFF.

The chain has TRBV12-3 or TRBV12-4 and TRBJ1-1; tentatively, D is TRBD1 (6 bases). This CDR3 has 16 residues. V shed 6 bases and J shed 0 bases, with 17 bases lying between them. CDR3 sequence (DNA): TGTGCCAGCAGGAAACAGGGTGTTGGGCTGAACACTGAAGCTTTCTTT. It yields the protein CASRKQGVGLNTEAFF.

The J gene is TRBJ2-7, the V gene TRBV5-1; either TRBD1 or TRBD2 may supply D (5 bases each). V shed 7 bases and J shed 0 bases, with 11 bases lying between them. The CDR3 is made up of 13 amino acids. CDR1 is SGHRS, CDR2 YFSETQ, per germline. CDR3 residues: CASRDPGSYEQYF. The CDR3 DNA follows: TGCGCCAGCCGGGACCCTGGCTCCTACGAGCAGTACTTC.

The chain uses TRBV9 and TRBJ2-4, with TRBD1 as a possible D gene (6 bases). The germline gives CDR1 SGDLS, CDR2 YYNGEE. The CDR3 has 16 amino acids. V was shortened by 0 bases and J by 2 bases, with 12 bases between the two germline ends. The DNA for the CDR3 is TGTGCCAGCAGCGTAGAGGCACAGGGCCCCAAAAACATTCAGTACTTC. This translates into CASSVEAQGPKNIQYF.

This rearrangement joins TRBV5-1 to TRBJ2-5, with TRBD1 matching over 9 bases. V was pared by 0 bases and J by 5 bases, with 5 bases of the junction left unmatched. This CDR3 region has 15 residues. Germline V gene data show CDR1 as SGHRS and CDR2 as YFSETQ. The CDR3 sequence: CASSLGQGGQETQYF. CDR3 sequence (DNA): TGCGCCAGCAGCTTGGGACAGGGGGGTCAGGAGACCCAGTACTTC.

In this sample, this clonotype turned up a few times. The chain has TRBV29-1 and TRBJ2-4; 10 bases match TRBD2. This CDR3 spans 13 amino acids. The trim removed 6 bases at V and 5 bases at J, leaving 4 bases unmatched. Germline loops: CDR1 SQVTM, CDR2 ANQGSEA. The CDR3 spells CSVPGTSENIQYF. As DNA, the CDR3 is TGCAGCGTCCCCGGGACTAGCGAAAACATTCAGTACTTC.

This clonotype came up many times. The rearrangement joins TRBV27 to TRBJ1-1; possible D gene TRBD1, 5 bases. The CDR3 length is 13 residues. V was cut by 2 bases and J by 6 bases, with 10 bases left in between. Germline V gives CDR1 MNHEY, CDR2 SMNVEV (reference sequence). The CDR3 region is CASSLTQGSEAFF. CDR3 bases: TGTGCCAGCAGTTTAACCCAGGGCTCTGAAGCTTTCTTT.

This clonotype occurred a few times. The chain recombines TRBV12-3 or TRBV12-4 with TRBJ2-2; 14 positions agree with TRBD2. The V gene end was trimmed by 6 bases and the J gene end by 3 bases; junction bases not matched to a gene: 3. CDR3 size: 16 residues. This CDR3 is CASRRLAGGDTGELFF. The CDR3 DNA is TGTGCCAGCAGACGACTAGCGGGAGGGGACACCGGGGAGCTGTTTTTT.

This sequence joins TRBV20-1 and TRBJ1-1; 7 positions match TRBD1. This CDR3 region has 15 residues. Germline V lookup: CDR1 DFQATT, CDR2 SNEGSKA (reference sequence). Here the CDR3 reads CRGPGQEIGNTEAFF. CDR3 nucleotide sequence: TGCAGGGGGCCCGGACAGGAAATAGGGAACACTGAAGCTTTCTTT.

The chain carries TRBV20-1 and TRBJ1-4; the D is unclear. The CDR3 totals 12 residues. The ends were cut back, 6 bases at V and 5 bases at J, with 10 bases in the middle. Germline assignment: CDR1 DFQATT and CDR2 SNEGSKA (reference sequence). The CDR3 reads CSAPAPNEKLFF. The CDR3 DNA sequence: TGCAGTGCGCCAGCGCCGAATGAAAAACTGTTTTTT.

The chain carries TRBV19 and TRBJ2-7, with D uncertain. The CDR3 is 15 amino acids. Trimming removed 3 bases from V and 2 bases from J, with 14 bases in between. From germline, CDR1 is LNHDA and CDR2 SQIVND (reference sequence). The CDR3 spells CASSIRGRNTYEQYF. DNA of the CDR3: TGTGCCAGTAGTATTAGAGGCAGGAACACCTACGAGCAGTACTTC. Filled out from reference TRBV19 and TRBJ2-7, the complete variable domain reads DGGITQSPKYLFRKEGQNVTLSCEQNLNHDAMYWYRQDPGQGLRLIYYSQIVNDFQKGDIAEGYSVSREKKESFPLTVTSAQKNPTAFYLCASSIRGRNTYEQYFGPGTRLTVT.

The J gene is TRBJ2-5, the V gene TRBV3-1; D uncertain. The CDR3 consists of 12 residues. Trimming cost V 1 base and J 4 bases, with 4 bases left between them. CDR1 is LGHDT, CDR2 YNNKEL, per germline (reference sequence). The CDR3 region is CASSQVPETQYF. The DNA for the CDR3 is TGTGCCAGCAGCCAAGTTCCAGAGACCCAGTACTTC.

V usage is TRBV12-3 or TRBV12-4 and J usage is TRBJ2-1, with D possibly TRBD2 on 5 matching bases. The CDR3 has 14 residues. V shed 5 bases and J shed 4 bases, with 12 bases lying between them. The CDR3 here is CASSPTAVYNEQFF. CDR3 nucleotide sequence: TGTGCCAGCAGTCCAACAGCGGTTTACAATGAGCAGTTCTTC.

This clonotype has more than one count but fewer than ten. V usage is TRBV7-2 and J usage is TRBJ2-1; D possibly uses TRBD1 or TRBD2 (5 bases each). The germline V and J ends were trimmed by 5 bases and 3 bases, with 14 bases remaining between them. This CDR3 comprises 15 residues. Germline V lookup: CDR1 SGHTA, CDR2 FQGNSA. The DNA of the CDR3 is TGTGCCAGCAGCCTTGGGGCGGGCTTCTACAATGAGCAGTTCTTC. It translates to CASSLGAGFYNEQFF.

The CDR3 nucleotides read TGCGCCAGCAGCCGGGGACTAGCCGGAGAGACCCAGTACTTC. Protein product: CASSRGLAGETQYF. The V and J genes are TRBV5-1 and TRBJ2-5; TRBD2 matches 9 bases. The CDR3 loop spans 14 amino acids. CDR1 and CDR2 (germline): SGHRS, YFSETQ. With 4 bases clipped from V and 4 bases from J, the junction kept 5 bases outside the gene matches.

This chain connects TRBV9 to TRBJ1-6, with TRBD1 matching 8 bases. CDR3 size: 15 residues. Germline-derived CDR1 and CDR2 are SGDLS and YYNGEE. V lost 0 bases, J lost 7 bases, and 3 bases stayed unmatched. The CDR3 is CASSVATGGNSPLHF. The DNA of the CDR3 is TGTGCCAGCAGCGTAGCTACAGGGGGGAATTCACCCCTCCACTTT. The variable domain in full, completed from reference TRBV9 and TRBJ1-6, reads DSGVTQTPKHLITATGQRVTLRCSPRSGDLSVYWYQQSLDQGLQFLIQYYNGEERAKGNILERFSAQQFPDLHSELNLSSLELGDSALYFCASSVATGGNSPLHFGNGTRLTVT.

This clonotype was counted a few times. The chain has TRBV7-2 and TRBJ2-3; 7 nucleotides agree with TRBD2. V lost 2 bases, J lost 4 bases, and 6 bases stayed unmatched. There are 15 residues in the CDR3. CDR1 and CDR2 from the germline V gene are SGHTA and FQGNSA. CDR3 nucleotide sequence: TGTGCCAGCAGCTTATCGGCGGGAGAAGCAGATACGCAGTATTTT. Translated, it gives CASSLSAGEADTQYF.

A few counts support this clonotype. The CDR3 spells CASAAAPNQPQHF. The CDR3 nucleotides read TGTGCCAGCGCGGCAGCACCTAATCAGCCCCAGCATTTT. This chain joins TRBV7-2 and TRBJ1-5; D not certain. The CDR3 loop spans 13 amino acids. V gave up 8 bases and J gave up 4 bases, with 12 bases separating them. Germline V lookup: CDR1 SGHTA, CDR2 FQGNSA.

This chain links TRBV5-1 with TRBJ1-1; possibly TRBD1 for D (6 bases). V was trimmed by 6 bases and J by 1 base, leaving 16 bases between them. Germline CDR1 reads SGHRS; CDR2 reads YFSETQ. This CDR3 spans 15 amino acids. CDR3 in amino acids: CASNPGVQSNTEAFF. Here the CDR3 DNA reads TGCGCCAGCAACCCAGGGGTGCAGTCGAACACTGAAGCTTTCTTT.

This clonotype has more than one count but fewer than ten. This chain joins TRBV15 and TRBJ2-1; TRBD2 agrees at 11 bases. The CDR3 runs 17 residues. Germline CDR1 LNHNV, CDR2 YYDKDF (reference sequence). J was trimmed by 5 bases and V by 6 bases; bases with no gene match: 12. CDR3 nucleotide sequence: TGTGCCACCAGTGACACCTCCCTAGCGGGAGGAGACAATGAGCAGTTCTTC. Protein product: CATSDTSLAGGDNEQFF.